A selection of T cell receptor beta chains follows, all from one sample in a study of cytomegalovirus exposure and HLA in healthy donors. Method: immunoSEQ multiplex PCR; TCRdb's copy keeps in-frame clones and lacks some. The sample contains 45,000 to 70,000 clones, 70% to 85% of which appear only once. Sample: PBMCs. The receptors derive from a man aged 45-65 years in good health and CMV-seronegative. CDR3s leave out the opening cysteine and the closing phenylalanine or tryptophan. Each record gives: J gene, V gene, CDR3 protein.

J gene: TRBJ2-5; V gene: TRBV29-1; CDR3 protein: SVAQGLGETQY
J gene: TRBJ2-7; V gene: TRBV5-1; CDR3 protein: ASSLDRVYEQY
J gene: TRBJ1-1; V gene: TRBV6-6; CDR3 protein: ASSFGQENTEAF
J gene: TRBJ2-7; V gene: TRBV6-6; CDR3 protein: ASRATLAGGQEQY
J gene: TRBJ1-2; V gene: TRBV19; CDR3 protein: ASSWTGNYGYT
J gene: TRBJ2-3; V gene: TRBV28; CDR3 protein: ASSPGVAGGPGTDTQY
J gene: TRBJ2-2; V gene: TRBV5-4; CDR3 protein: ASSLEPRTVNTGELF
J gene: TRBJ2-7; V gene: TRBV5-6; CDR3 protein: ASRERILAPNEQY
J gene: TRBJ1-1; V gene: TRBV19; CDR3 protein: ASSLHRDRVGFGTEAF
J gene: TRBJ1-1; V gene: TRBV6-4; CDR3 protein: ASSVSVNTEAF
J gene: TRBJ2-7; V gene: TRBV27; CDR3 protein: ASRGQGGGQY
J gene: TRBJ2-2; V gene: TRBV5-4; CDR3 protein: ASSWGGPGELF
J gene: TRBJ1-6; V gene: TRBV7-8; CDR3 protein: ASSLRGQGDNSPLH
J gene: TRBJ2-5; V gene: TRBV10-2; CDR3 protein: ASRGGVRETQY
J gene: TRBJ1-3; V gene: TRBV6-6; CDR3 protein: ASTLTGTGNTIY
J gene: TRBJ2-5; V gene: TRBV15; CDR3 protein: ATSSKRGPETQY
J gene: TRBJ1-1; V gene: TRBV9; CDR3 protein: ASSPQAPVTSEAF
J gene: TRBJ1-1; V gene: TRBV6-6; CDR3 protein: ASGDRSNTEAF
J gene: TRBJ1-2; V gene: TRBV6-6; CDR3 protein: ASSVQGNYGYT
J gene: TRBJ2-1; V gene: TRBV19; CDR3 protein: ASSIGGLSYNEQF
J gene: TRBJ2-3; V gene: TRBV7-8; CDR3 protein: ASSLRQGTDTQY
J gene: TRBJ1-1; V gene: TRBV5-1; CDR3 protein: ASSSNPVNTEAF
J gene: TRBJ2-7; V gene: TRBV2; CDR3 protein: ASKYDRDDEQY
J gene: TRBJ1-1; V gene: TRBV5-6; CDR3 protein: ASRGRYRGRMNTEAF
J gene: TRBJ2-2; V gene: TRBV13; CDR3 protein: ASSRGGGELF
J gene: TRBJ2-7; V gene: TRBV27; CDR3 protein: ASSSSDYYQIYEQY
J gene: TRBJ2-2; V gene: TRBV19; CDR3 protein: AAGGQGPFGELF
J gene: TRBJ1-1; V gene: TRBV19; CDR3 protein: ASSIYGTRTTEAF
J gene: TRBJ2-7; V gene: TRBV4-1; CDR3 protein: ASRRDRDSSYEQY
J gene: TRBJ1-6; V gene: TRBV28; CDR3 protein: ASSPGQGWGSSPLH
J gene: TRBJ1-1; V gene: TRBV7-9; CDR3 protein: ASSLGRMGRATEAF
J gene: TRBJ1-1; V gene: TRBV15; CDR3 protein: ATSRDGGTEAF
J gene: TRBJ2-1; V gene: TRBV28; CDR3 protein: ASLPTGAINEQF
J gene: TRBJ1-1; V gene: TRBV6-5; CDR3 protein: ASSYGQGWTEAF
J gene: TRBJ1-5; V gene: TRBV5-5; CDR3 protein: ASSLGPRGNQPQH
J gene: TRBJ2-3; V gene: TRBV29-1; CDR3 protein: SVKERGGVDTQY
J gene: TRBJ1-5; V gene: TRBV27; CDR3 protein: ASSLMAGSNQPQH
J gene: TRBJ2-2; V gene: TRBV11-3; CDR3 protein: ASSPDRVRGELF
J gene: TRBJ2-7; V gene: TRBV27; CDR3 protein: ASSPSSSGGFYEQY
J gene: TRBJ1-1; V gene: TRBV6-5; CDR3 protein: ASSYSWTRNTEAF
J gene: TRBJ1-3; V gene: TRBV19; CDR3 protein: ASSDLKLGRGNTIY
J gene: TRBJ2-2; V gene: TRBV6-5; CDR3 protein: AGRRTGELF
J gene: TRBJ1-6; V gene: TRBV7-8; CDR3 protein: ASSSRVVGNSPLH
J gene: TRBJ2-5; V gene: TRBV5-8; CDR3 protein: ASSLASGGETQY
J gene: TRBJ2-1; V gene: TRBV27; CDR3 protein: ASSAGDRPWEQF
J gene: TRBJ2-1; V gene: TRBV27; CDR3 protein: ASSLARSGGDEQF
J gene: TRBJ1-2; V gene: TRBV4-3; CDR3 protein: ASSQGAGTGGSPGYGYT
J gene: TRBJ2-2; V gene: TRBV7-8; CDR3 protein: ASSQDTGELF
J gene: TRBJ1-6; V gene: TRBV7-3; CDR3 protein: ASSALGANSPLH
J gene: TRBJ1-5; V gene: TRBV6-5; CDR3 protein: ASSTTGGSQPQH
J gene: TRBJ2-1; V gene: TRBV7-8; CDR3 protein: ASSSGGGTYNEQF
J gene: TRBJ1-1; V gene: TRBV11-2; CDR3 protein: ASSLVGRGKNTEAF
J gene: TRBJ1-6; V gene: TRBV14; CDR3 protein: ASSQSVGGTGGNSPLH